One T cell receptor (beta chain) is described in this entry. Its antigen remains unidentified. There are no base qualities to consult, and no much larger clone falls within one base. Samples from volunteer blood donors who had recovered from COVID-19 were contributed by a second Seattle source. Each collaborating institution followed its own protocols to collect whole blood in K2EDTA tubes. Collaborator samples were shipped for TCRbeta analysis as frozen whole blood, isolated PBMCs, or DNA extracted from either sample type. These data originate in a study of blood T cell repertoires in COVID-19 (dated by TCRdb to between 2020 and 2021). A note on the overall study: The collaborator samples originated in the United States, Italy and Spain and spanned the acute and convalescent phases of COVID-19. The prospective study material was composed of cDNA or gDNA derived from T cells, B-cell-depleted T cells, or PBMCs. The dataset comprised deeply sampled blood TCRbeta repertoires from subjects exposed to, actively infected with, or recovered from COVID-19. The repertoires were released in a freely available public database meant as a resource for research on the immune response to SARS-CoV-2. The samples were drawn from two sources: the first 160 participants of the ongoing ImmuneRACE study, and some 1,300 subjects contributed by 6 global collaborators. Sample metadata almost always included a de-identified subject ID, COVID-19 status, age in years and sex. Where HLA class I and class II types were available, the types were taken from metadata supplied by the sample provider, not from assay-based typing. Results the study describes overall, beyond this receptor: The amount of clinical and demographic metadata varied by source and participant and was provided uncurated.

TCRbeta CDR3 regions were amplified from genomic DNA using the immunoSEQ Assay, a bias-controlled multiplex PCR. In the source study's methods: The number of nucleated cells in each sample was estimated by amplification of reference gene primers within the assay. To quantify the absolute abundance of each unique TCRbeta CDR3 rearrangement, sequence reads were collapsed and filtered. For each sample, productive Simpson clonality was calculated as the square root of Simpson's diversity index over productive rearrangements. TCRdb retrieved this table from immuneACCESS and kept in-frame rearrangements only. Not all clones are present; in checked studies, unresolved V genes account for under half, and no reason is known for the remainder. The V and J calls and clone size are taken from that table; D and trimming were inferred from the DNA. This sample holds roughly 220,000 clones; 84% were observed only once. The ten largest account for roughly 1.4% of the sample.

The CDR3 contains 14 residues, cysteine and phenylalanine counted. Left in the record is the CDR3 DNA by itself, 42 bases read in frame from the first base. V lost 7 bases and J lost 5 bases, and the count of bases not matched to a germline gene is 9. The germline V gene (reference sequence) sets CDR1 to SEHNR and CDR2 to FQNEAQ. The sequence derives from a woman in her thirties or forties who had recovered from COVID-19. This chain joins TRBV7-9 to TRBJ1-1, and 8 bases in between align with TRBD1. Sequences were obtained from peripheral blood. The nucleotide sequence reads as follows: TGTGCCAGCACCATTTCACAGGGGGGGACTGAAGCTTTCTTT. This gives the protein CASTISQGGTEAFF.